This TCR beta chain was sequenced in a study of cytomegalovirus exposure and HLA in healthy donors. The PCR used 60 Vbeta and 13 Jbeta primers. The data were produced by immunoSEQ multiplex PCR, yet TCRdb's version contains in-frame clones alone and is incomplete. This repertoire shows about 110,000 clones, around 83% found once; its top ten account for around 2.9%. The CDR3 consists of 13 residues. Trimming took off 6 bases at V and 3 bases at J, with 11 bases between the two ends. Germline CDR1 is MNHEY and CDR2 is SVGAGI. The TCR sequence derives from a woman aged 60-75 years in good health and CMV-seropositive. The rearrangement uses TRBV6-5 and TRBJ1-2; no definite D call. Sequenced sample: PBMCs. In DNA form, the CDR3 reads TGTGCCAGCAGCCCCGGCCGGGACTATGGCTACACCTTC. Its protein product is CASSPGRDYGYTF.